This record covers a single T cell receptor beta chain. Its specificity is unknown. This sample was taken from a study of graft-versus-host responses after intestinal transplantation. Overall study: The recipients all started with anti-thymocyte globulin induction and then took tacrolimus and steroids for 3 to 4 years.

Only in-frame clones appear in the TCRdb table, and some are missing; sequencing was by immunoSEQ multiplex PCR. This repertoire shows 8,000 to 10,000 clones, around 94% found once; its top ten account for approximately 2%. Study-wide findings and caveats: Recipient marrow harbored GvH clones, some of which surfaced first in ileum or blood. Early after transplant, HvG clones declined as circulating GvH clones peaked.

Here the sequenced sample was PBMCs, taken 8 days after intestinal transplant. The sequence came from a human patient who received an intestinal transplant, so some T cells may come from the graft donor.

The CDR3 loop is CASSLDRAHNEQFF. Written as DNA, the CDR3 is TGTGCCAGCAGCCTCGACAGGGCCCACAATGAGCAGTTCTTC. The chain joins TRBV13 to TRBJ2-1; TRBD1 aligns across 7 bases. Germline values: CDR1 PRHDT, CDR2 FYEKMQ (reference sequence). V shed 5 bases and J 5 bases; nucleotides not matched to a gene: 6. This CDR3 is 14 amino acids long. The whole variable domain, filled in from reference TRBV13 and TRBJ2-1, reads AAGVIQSPRHLIKEKRETATLKCYPIPRHDTVYWYQQGPGQDPQFLISFYEKMQSDKGSIPDRFSAQQFSDYHSELNMSSLELGDSALYFCASSLDRAHNEQFFGPGTRLTVL.